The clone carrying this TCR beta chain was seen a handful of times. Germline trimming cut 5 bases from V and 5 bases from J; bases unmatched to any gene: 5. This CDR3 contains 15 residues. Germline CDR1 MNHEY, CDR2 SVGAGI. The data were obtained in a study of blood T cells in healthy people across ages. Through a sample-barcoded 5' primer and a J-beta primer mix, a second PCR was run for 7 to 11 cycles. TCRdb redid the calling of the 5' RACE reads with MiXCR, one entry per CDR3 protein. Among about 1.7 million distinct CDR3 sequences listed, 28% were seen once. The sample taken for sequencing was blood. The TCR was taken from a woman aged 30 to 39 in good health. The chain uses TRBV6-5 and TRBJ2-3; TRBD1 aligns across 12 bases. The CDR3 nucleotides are TGTGCCAGCAGTCGGGACAGGGGGCGCCGAGATACGCAGTATTTT. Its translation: CASSRDRGRRDTQYF.